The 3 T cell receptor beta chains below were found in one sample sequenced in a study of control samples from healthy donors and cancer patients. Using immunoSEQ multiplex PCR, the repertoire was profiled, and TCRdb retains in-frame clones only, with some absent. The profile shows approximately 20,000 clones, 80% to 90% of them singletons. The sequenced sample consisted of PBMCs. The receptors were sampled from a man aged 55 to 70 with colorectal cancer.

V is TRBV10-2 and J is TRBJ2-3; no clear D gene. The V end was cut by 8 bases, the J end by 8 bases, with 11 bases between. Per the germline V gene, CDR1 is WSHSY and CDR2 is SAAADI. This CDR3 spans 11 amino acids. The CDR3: CASGLLGTQYF. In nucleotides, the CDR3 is TGCGCCAGCGGCTTACTCGGTACGCAGTATTTT.

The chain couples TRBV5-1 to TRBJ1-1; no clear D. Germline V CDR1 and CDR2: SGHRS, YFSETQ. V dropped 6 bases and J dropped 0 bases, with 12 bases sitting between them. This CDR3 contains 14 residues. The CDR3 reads CASTLGHLNTEAFF. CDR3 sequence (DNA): TGCGCCAGCACCCTTGGCCACCTGAACACTGAAGCTTTCTTT.

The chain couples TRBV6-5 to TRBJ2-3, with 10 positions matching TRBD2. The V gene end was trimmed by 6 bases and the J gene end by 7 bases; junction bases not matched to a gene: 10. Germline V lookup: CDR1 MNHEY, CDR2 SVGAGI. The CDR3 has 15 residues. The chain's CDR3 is CASSQKRGGINTQYF. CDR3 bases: TGTGCCAGCAGCCAAAAGCGGGGGGGCATTAATACGCAGTATTTT.